This T cell receptor (beta chain) was sequenced for a study of T cells in Graves' hyperthyroidism and ophthalmopathy (dated by TCRdb to the late 2010s). Broadly, across the study: Peripheral blood samples were taken at the time of initial diagnosis, prior to any treatment. To identify TCR V-J signatures that set the groups apart, the researchers used a discovery cohort of 90 to 100 patients, made up of around 42 with Graves' ophthalmopathy and around 58 with stable Graves' hyperthyroidism. Prospective prediction of ophthalmopathy was tested in an independent validation cohort of fewer than 20 hyperthyroidism patients and 17 patients who later progressed to ophthalmopathy. The 100 or so discovery patients were randomly divided into training and test sets at a 7:3 ratio. Thyroid tissue and blood T-cell repertoires from more than five Graves' hyperthyroidism patients were also compared in the study. Once sampling was done, hyperthyroidism patients were given methimazole at a starting dose of 30 mg daily, whereas ophthalmopathy patients were given high-dose intravenous methylprednisolone. According to the paper, TCR Vbeta CDR3 sequencing was carried out on over 130 peripheral blood samples, which came from 40 to 45 ophthalmopathy, roughly 75 hyperthyroidism and roughly 17 progressor patients.

TCR beta CDR3 regions were amplified from RNA transcripts. A first-round RT-PCR of the TCR CDR3 used the HTBI primer set with the Qiagen OneStep RT-PCR kit. Libraries were constructed in a second round of multiplex PCR, after which size selection and purification were performed. Paired-end sequencing of the libraries was performed with 100 bp reads on an Illumina HiSeq2000. Processing in the source paper ran as follows. SOAPnuke was used to process the raw data, removing reads that contained adapters or uncalled bases, had a mean Phred below 15, or lacked an exact match to the constant primer or identifier. High-quality paired reads were merged with COPE v1.2.5, and unique nucleotide sequences were defined as clonotypes. MiTCR v1.1 was used to align the clonotypes against IMGT TRBV, TRBD and TRBJ reference segments. Only V-J combinations with frequency above 0.0001, covering 99% to 99.2% of repertoires, were analysed. The TCS score was defined as F50 (clonal expansion) divided by E x V (chaos), with BLOSUM62-based TCRdist calculated between CDR3 peptides within each V-J. Welch's t-statistics and random forest reduced approximately 520 V-J features to 13, which were used in a naive Bayes classifier (R e1071). TCRdb reprocessed the public reads (quality trimming at Q25 with fastp, clone calling with MiXCR) and kept in-frame beta chains. CDR3 protein duplicates are merged, each entry listing the most common genes and DNA. These V and J calls originate from TCRdb's pipeline instead of the authors' own analysis. A total of some 490,000 distinct CDR3 sequences appear in this sample, 20% to 25% of them only once. Under 55% of the sample goes to the ten largest clones.

Ophthalmopathy patients had moderately to severely active disease, with a Clinical Activity Score of 3 or more, a NOSPECS grade of 4 or more, and a disease duration of less than 3 months. Any patient with an uncontrolled infection, another autoimmune disease, pregnancy or lactation was excluded. Diagnoses were established on the basis of clinical symptoms, serum thyroxine and TRAb, thyroid ultrasound, and orbital computed tomography. PBMCs were separated from roughly 10 ml of fresh peripheral blood using Ficoll-Paque density gradient centrifugation. Trizol reagent was used to extract total RNA, and RNA quality was then checked on an Agilent 2100 Bioanalyzer. The full study reports these points: During validation, the model predicted progression to ophthalmopathy a median of around 6 months ahead of onset, with around 65% sensitivity and around 72% specificity. Sample size was not statistically predetermined, and investigators were not blinded to group allocation. Most expanded thyroid clonotypes (frequency above 0.001) were also found in blood, which suggests that blood repertoires may mirror thyroid immune responses. Ophthalmopathy was separated from stable hyperthyroidism by a 13 V-J signature model, with approximately 89% sensitivity and approximately 81% specificity obtained in cross-validation and 80%/75% obtained in testing.

Including cysteine and phenylalanine, the CDR3 has 13 amino acids. The DNA shown is the 39-base CDR3, in frame from base 1. V sheds 2 bases and J sheds 3 bases, leaving 8 bases between their ends. CDR1 and CDR2 were assigned from the germline V gene as MNHEY and SVGAGI. This clonotype occurred a few times. Its antigen target is currently unknown. No quality values exist for individual bases; no much larger clone is one base distant. This chain joins TRBV6-5 to TRBJ2-7, with no confident D gene call. The receptor comes from a woman aged 70-85 years with Graves' ophthalmopathy. Sequenced material: blood. The DNA reads TGTGCCAGCAGTTACCTTGGCGGCTACGAGCAGTACTTC. Its product reads: CASSYLGGYEQYF.